Sequencing of this TCR beta chain was carried out in a study of blood T cells in healthy people across ages. Study observations and caveats: Versus aged donors, long-lived donors had higher diversity and more naive CD4+ cells.

CDR1 is ENHRY and CDR2 is SYGVKD in the germline V gene. J lost 2 bases, V lost 10 bases, and 10 bases had no gene match. The CDR3 is made up of 15 amino acids. Comments on this clonotype: Its antigen is as yet unknown.

A J-beta primer mix and a sample-barcoded 5' primer were used in a second PCR of roughly 6 to 12 cycles. TCRdb recomputed calls from the 5' RACE reads with MiXCR, one row per CDR3 protein. Here the sample spans around 820,000 distinct CDR3 sequences, roughly 25% being singletons. A further study also used this sample, focusing on T cells of mothers and their children. From that second work: Thymic selection molds TCR recombination products alike in related and unrelated pairs.

What was sequenced was blood. The chain links TRBV10-3 to TRBJ1-5, with 8 positions matching TRBD1. This clonotype was obtained from a boy between 10 and 17 years old in good health. Here the CDR3 reads CATLDREYGNQPQHF. The CDR3 DNA is TGTGCCACCCTGGACAGGGAATACGGCAATCAGCCCCAGCATTTT.